The 12 T cell receptor beta chains given below trace back to one sample, sequenced in a study of blood T cell repertoires in COVID-19. Using immunoSEQ multiplex PCR, the repertoire was profiled, and TCRdb retains in-frame clones only, with some absent. This table holds about 36,000 clones, roughly nine tenths found once. Sequencing was done on a sample of peripheral blood. These receptors all come from a man aged 60 to 75 with acute or convalescent COVID-19.

V usage is TRBV18 and J usage is TRBJ2-2, with TRBD1 matching 9 bases. Germline CDR1 is KGHSH and CDR2 is LQKENI. This CDR3 is built from 14 residues. The V segment lost 8 bases and the J segment 3 bases; nucleotides outside the gene matches: 4. The CDR3 sequence: CASRTGGDTGELFF. The DNA of the CDR3 is TGTGCCAGCCGAACAGGGGGCGACACCGGGGAGCTGTTTTTT.

In nucleotides, the CDR3 is TGTGCCAGCAGCAAACCAGAGCGGGAAACAGATACGCAGTATTTT. It encodes CASSKPERETDTQYF. The chain couples TRBV21-1 to TRBJ2-3; TRBD2 is the table's D call, not checked against the DNA. TRBV21-1 has pseudogene status. CDR3 length equals 15 residues.

This clone was recorded once. The chain links TRBV5-5 to TRBJ2-4; D is possibly TRBD2 (5 bases). The V gene lost 1 base and the J gene lost 1 base, with 24 bases spanning the gap. This CDR3 is built from 20 residues. Germline V gene data show CDR1 as SGHKS and CDR2 as YYEKEE (reference sequence). The CDR3 spells CASSLRSGLSNVVAKNIQYF. The CDR3 nucleotides read TGTGCCAGCAGCTTGAGGTCGGGGTTGTCCAATGTAGTGGCCAAAAACATTCAGTACTTC. Variable domain in full (rest from reference TRBV5-5 and TRBJ2-4): DAGVTQSPTHLIKTRGQQVTLRCSPISGHKSVSWYQQVLGQGPQFIFQYYEKEERGRGNFPDRFSARQFPNYSSELNVNALLLGDSALYLCASSLRSGLSNVVAKNIQYFGAGTRLSVL.

The V gene is TRBV7-6, the J gene TRBJ2-5, with D perhaps TRBD2 (6 bases). CDR3 length: 15 amino acids. The germline CDR1 and CDR2 sequences are SGHVS and FNYEAQ. V was cut by 2 bases and J by 2 bases, with 12 bases left in between. The CDR3 nucleotides read TGTGCCAGCAGCTTAATCCAGCGGGTACAAGAGACCCAGTACTTC. This sequence encodes CASSLIQRVQETQYF.

The rearrangement joins TRBV19 to TRBJ2-1, with 15 bases aligning to TRBD2. Unmatched junction bases numbered 9, after V lost 6 bases and J lost 9 bases. The CDR3 covers 16 residues. Per germline, CDR1 LNHDA and CDR2 SQIVND (reference sequence). The CDR3 spells CASRPRTSGRVGEQFF. DNA of the CDR3: TGTGCCAGTAGACCTAGGACTAGCGGGAGGGTCGGTGAGCAGTTCTTC.

This clone was picked up a small number of times. The chain carries TRBV10-3 and TRBJ1-4; 10 bases are a match to TRBD1. This CDR3 has 14 amino acids. Trimming took 6 bases from V and 6 from J; bases not matched to a gene: 4. Germline V gives CDR1 ENHRY, CDR2 SYGVKD. The CDR3 is CAIRSGTGDEKLFF. The DNA of the CDR3 is TGTGCCATCAGGTCCGGGACAGGGGATGAAAAACTGTTTTTT.

This clone was counted a single time. The chain links TRBV5-1 to TRBJ1-3, with D perhaps matching TRBD1 (5 bases). V shed 4 bases and J shed 2 bases, with 10 bases lying between them. This CDR3 has 14 amino acids. The germline gives CDR1 SGHRS, CDR2 YFSETQ. CDR3 coding DNA: TGCGCCAGCAGCCACCAGGGCACTGGAAACACCATATATTTT. It is translated as CASSHQGTGNTIYF.

V and J are TRBV7-8 and TRBJ2-6; D may be TRBD1 (6 bases). Germline V gene data show CDR1 as SGHVS and CDR2 as FQNEAQ. The CDR3 has 18 residues. The germline V and J ends were trimmed by 3 bases and 0 bases, with 15 bases remaining between them. CDR3 residues: CASSLTGSVNSGANVLTF. The CDR3 coding sequence is TGTGCCAGCAGCTTGACAGGTTCCGTGAACTCTGGGGCCAACGTCCTGACTTTC.

The V gene is TRBV2, the J gene TRBJ2-4, with 9 bases fitting TRBD2. CDR3 size: 19 residues. The germline CDR1 and CDR2 sequences are SNHLY and FYNNEI. Trimming cost V 2 bases and J 0 bases; bases outside gene matches: 11. The CDR3 region is CASSETGGRLAVAKNIQYF. CDR3 in DNA: TGTGCCAGCAGTGAAACTGGGGGTCGACTAGCGGTAGCCAAAAACATTCAGTACTTC.

The V gene is TRBV28, the J gene TRBJ1-4; D is ambiguous. Per germline, CDR1 MDHEN and CDR2 SYDVKM. Trimming stripped 1 base from V and 0 bases from J, with 9 bases between. This CDR3 is 16 amino acids long. The CDR3 region has the DNA TGTGCCAGCAGTTTATCCCGTAGTGCAACTAATGAAAAACTGTTTTTT. Amino acid sequence: CASSLSRSATNEKLFF.

V and J are TRBV5-6 and TRBJ1-6; the D gene is possibly TRBD1 (6 bases). Trimming took off 1 base at V and 5 bases at J, with 10 bases between the two ends. Germline V gives CDR1 SGHDT, CDR2 YYEEEE. This CDR3 is built from 15 residues. As DNA, the CDR3 is TGTGCCAGCAGCTTGAAACAGGGAAATAATTCACCCCTCCACTTT. It specifies CASSLKQGNNSPLHF.

V gene TRBV18 combines with J gene TRBJ1-2; 10 nucleotides agree with TRBD1. The CDR3 totals 18 residues. Losses at the gene ends were 6 bases for V and 4 bases for J; bases not matched to a gene: 17. Germline V gives CDR1 KGHSH, CDR2 LQKENI. The CDR3 nucleotides read TGTGCCAGCTCCACTTCCCTGGGACAGGGGCTTTCTGGCTATGGCTACACCTTC. It yields the protein CASSTSLGQGLSGYGYTF.